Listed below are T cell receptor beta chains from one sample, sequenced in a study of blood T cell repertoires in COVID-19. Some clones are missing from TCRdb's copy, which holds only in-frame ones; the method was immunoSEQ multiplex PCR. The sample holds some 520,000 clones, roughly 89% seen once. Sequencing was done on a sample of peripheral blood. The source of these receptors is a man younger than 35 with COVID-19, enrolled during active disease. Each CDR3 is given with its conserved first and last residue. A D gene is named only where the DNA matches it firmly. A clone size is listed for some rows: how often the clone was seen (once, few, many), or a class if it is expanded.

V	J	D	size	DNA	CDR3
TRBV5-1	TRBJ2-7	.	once	TGCGCCAGCACCTATCAGGGGGGAAGAAACGACGAGCAGTACTTC	CASTYQGGRNDEQYF
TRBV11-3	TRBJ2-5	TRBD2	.	TGTGCCAGCAGCCCGGGACTAGCGGGAGGAGAGACCCAGTACTTC	CASSPGLAGGETQYF
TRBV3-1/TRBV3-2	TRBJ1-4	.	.	TGTGCCAGCAGCCAAGGGGGGGTGACTAATGAAAAACTGTTTTTT	CASSQGGVTNEKLFF
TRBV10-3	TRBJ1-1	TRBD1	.	TGTGCCATCAGCGCGGGACAGATCATCCCTGAAGCTTTCTTT	CAISAGQIIPEAFF
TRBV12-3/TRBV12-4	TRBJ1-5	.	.	TGTGCCACCCGGGCAGGGGATCAGCCCCAGCATTTT	CATRAGDQPQHF
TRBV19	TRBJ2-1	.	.	TGTGCCAGTAGTGTGGCGGGGAGTTACAATGAGCAGTTCTTC	CASSVAGSYNEQFF
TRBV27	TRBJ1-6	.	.	TGTGCCAGCAGTTTCCGCTCCGGGATGGTGGGTAATTCACCCCTCCACTTT	CASSFRSGMVGNSPLHF
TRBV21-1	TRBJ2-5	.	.	TGTGCCAGCAGCAATGAGGCTTGGACTAGCGGGTGCCAAGAGACCCAGTACTTC	CASSNEAWTSGCQETQYF
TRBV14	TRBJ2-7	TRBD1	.	TGTGCCAGCAGCCACAGACAGGGGTCCTACGAGCAGTACTTC	CASSHRQGSYEQYF
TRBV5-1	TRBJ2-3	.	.	TGCGCCAGCAGCTTGGGATACCAGGAGGGCACAGATACGCAGTATTTT	CASSLGYQEGTDTQYF
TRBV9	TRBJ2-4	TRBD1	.	TGTGCCAGCAGCGTGGGGGGACAGGGGAACATTCAGTACTTC	CASSVGGQGNIQYF
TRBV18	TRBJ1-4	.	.	TGTGCCAGCTCACCGCCGGGAACAACTAATGAAAAACTGTTTTTT	CASSPPGTTNEKLFF
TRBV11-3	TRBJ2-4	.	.	TGTGCCAGCAGCTTAGATCTCTGGACAGAGCTCACCAAAAACATTCAGTACTTC	CASSLDLWTELTKNIQYF
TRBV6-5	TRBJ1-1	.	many	TGTGCCAGCAGTTGGGCCGGGACAAGTATGAACACTGAAGCTTTCTTT	CASSWAGTSMNTEAFF
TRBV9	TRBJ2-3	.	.	TGTGCCAGCAGCGTCGCGGCAGGGCAAAATACAGATACGCAGTATTTT	CASSVAAGQNTDTQYF
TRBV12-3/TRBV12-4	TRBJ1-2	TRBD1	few	TGTGCCAGCAGTGCGGACAGGACCTATGGCTACACCTTC	CASSADRTYGYTF
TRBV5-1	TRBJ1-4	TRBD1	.	TGCGCCAGCAGCATAACCCCGGGACAGGGGGATGAAAAACTGTTTTTT	CASSITPGQGDEKLFF
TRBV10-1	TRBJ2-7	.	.	TGCGCCAGCAGTGAGTCAAGGACCAAAAGGGGGGAGCAGTACTTC	CASSESRTKRGEQYF
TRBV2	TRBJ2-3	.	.	TGTGCCAGCAGAGAACAGAGCACAGATACGCAGTATTTT	CASREQSTDTQYF
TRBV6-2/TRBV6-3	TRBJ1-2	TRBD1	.	TGTGCCAGCAGTCTTCGGACAGGGAACTATGGCTACACCTTC	CASSLRTGNYGYTF
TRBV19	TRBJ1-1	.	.	TGTGCCAGTAGTACCGGACGCGGGGCAGAAGCTTTCTTT	CASSTGRGAEAFF
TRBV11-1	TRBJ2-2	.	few	TGTGCCAGCAGCCACCTAGATTCCGGGGAGCTGTTTTTT	CASSHLDSGELFF
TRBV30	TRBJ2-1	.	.	TGTGCCTGGAGCACAGGGTGGGAGCAGTTCTTC	CAWSTGWEQFF
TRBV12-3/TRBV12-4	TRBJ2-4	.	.	TGTGCCAGCAGTTTTAGCAAAAACATTCAGTACTTC	CASSFSKNIQYF
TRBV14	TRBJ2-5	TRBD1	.	TGTGCCAGCAGCCGGGGACAGGGTGGCGGTGAGACCCAGTACTTC	CASSRGQGGGETQYF
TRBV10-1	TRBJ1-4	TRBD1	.	TGCGCCAGCAGGGGGGACAGGGGATATGAAAAACTGTTTTTT	CASRGDRGYEKLFF
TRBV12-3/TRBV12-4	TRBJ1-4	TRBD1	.	TGTGCCATCCTCGGACAGGGGAGAGAAAAACTGTTTTTT	CAILGQGREKLFF
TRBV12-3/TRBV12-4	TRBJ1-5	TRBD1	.	TGTGCCAGCGGAGACAGGGGTCAGCCCCAGCATTTT	CASGDRGQPQHF
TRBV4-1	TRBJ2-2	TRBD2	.	TGCGCCAGCAGCCAAATAGCGGGGGGTAACACCGGGGAGCTGTTTTTT	CASSQIAGGNTGELFF
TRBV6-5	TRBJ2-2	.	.	TGTGCCAGCAGAGGGGCGACACCGAACACCGGGGAGCTGTTTTTT	CASRGATPNTGELFF
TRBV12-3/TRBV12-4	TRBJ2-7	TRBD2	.	TGTGCCAGCACCCGTACTAGCGGATACGAGCAGTACTTC	CASTRTSGYEQYF
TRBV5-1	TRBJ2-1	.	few	TGCGCCAGCAGCTCCCCGGCAGGGCGGACCTACAATGAGCAGTTCTTC	CASSSPAGRTYNEQFF
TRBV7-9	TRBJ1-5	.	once	TGTGCCAGCAGTCCGGGGAGCGGGAATCAGCCCCAGCATTTT	CASSPGSGNQPQHF